Below are 13 T cell receptor beta chains sequenced from a single sample in a study of PD-1 blockade in classical Hodgkin lymphoma. Time point specified: newly diagnosed, previously untreated cHL patient sample. Investigators obtained CD8+ T cells from thawed PBMCs by magnetic negative selection. Profiled with immunoSEQ multiplex PCR; TCRdb holds only in-frame clones, not every one. In the table there are roughly 20,000 clones, just under 90% of which are singletons. Sequencing input: CD8+ T cells from blood. The receptors were gathered from a human donor with classical Hodgkin lymphoma.

This rearrangement joins TRBV19 to TRBJ2-1; D may match TRBD1 or TRBD2 (5 bases each). V lost 6 bases and J lost 10, with 16 bases in between. Germline assignment: CDR1 LNHDA and CDR2 SQIVND (reference sequence). This CDR3 region has 13 residues. This CDR3 reads CASSLAGASEQFF. CDR3 in DNA: TGTGCCAGTAGCCTAGCCGGGGCGTCGGAGCAGTTCTTC.

The chain has TRBV27 and TRBJ2-5, with a tentative D call TRBD1 (7 bases). This CDR3 contains 16 residues. With 4 bases removed from V and 7 bases from J, the gap between germline ends came to 22 bases. CDR1 MNHEY and CDR2 SMNVEV come from the germline V gene (reference sequence). CDR3 amino acids: CASSSTGRPELGTQYF. In nucleotides, the CDR3 is TGTGCCAGCAGTTCGACAGGGAGGCCGGAACTAGGGACCCAGTACTTC.

The V gene is TRBV7-2, the J gene TRBJ2-7, with TRBD1 matching 9 bases. The CDR3 consists of 15 residues. Germline CDR1 SGHTA, CDR2 FQGNSA. Germline trimming cut 6 bases from V and 1 base from J; bases unmatched to any gene: 7. CDR3 sequence: CASRQSGTGSYEQYF. CDR3 in DNA: TGTGCCAGCAGGCAATCCGGGACAGGGTCCTACGAGCAGTACTTC.

Note on this clone: The same CDR3 can be traced to other DNA sequences in this sample. V gene TRBV7-9 combines with J gene TRBJ1-2; D remains unclear. Germline CDR1 is SEHNR and CDR2 is FQNEAQ (reference sequence). V lost 5 bases to trimming and J lost 5 bases, with 24 bases between them. This CDR3 has 17 amino acids. Written as DNA, the CDR3 is TGTGCCAGCAGCCCCCGACTTGGGGAAACCAGTGATTATGGCTACACCTTC. It codes for CASSPRLGETSDYGYTF. Variable domain in full (rest from reference TRBV7-9 and TRBJ1-2): DTGVSQNPRHKITKRGQNVTFRCDPISEHNRLYWYRQTLGQGPEFLTYFQNEAQLEKSRLLSDRFSAERPKGSFSTLEIQRTEQGDSAMYLCASSPRLGETSDYGYTFGSGTRLTVV.

V is TRBV6-5 and J is TRBJ2-7; no reliable D call. Germline CDR1 MNHEY, CDR2 SVGAGI. The V and J ends lost 2 bases and 6 bases respectively, with 11 bases between them. The CDR3 loop spans 13 amino acids. The CDR3 DNA sequence: TGTGCCAGCAGTTACGCAGGAGCCGGCGAGCAGTACTTC. This codes for CASSYAGAGEQYF.

The genes are TRBV7-9 and TRBJ1-4, with TRBD1 as a possible D gene (5 bases). Trimming removed 2 bases at V and 4 bases at J, with 8 bases between. The CDR3 runs 14 residues. Germline V CDR1 and CDR2: SEHNR, FQNEAQ (reference sequence). The CDR3 DNA is TGTGCCAGCAGCTTACGGCAGGGTAATGAAAAACTGTTTTTT. The encoded protein is CASSLRQGNEKLFF.

Comments on this clone: Other nucleotide sequences in the sample specify the same CDR3. The V call is TRBV30, the J call TRBJ1-1; tentatively, D is TRBD1 (5 bases). The CDR3 is 11 amino acids. Germline V gene lookup returns CDR1 GTSNPN and CDR2 SVGIG (reference sequence). V was trimmed by 5 bases and J by 1 base, leaving 5 bases between them. The chain's CDR3 is CAWGANTEAFF. The CDR3 region has the DNA TGTGCCTGGGGGGCGAACACTGAAGCTTTCTTT.

CDR3 coding DNA: TGTGCCATCAGTCTCGGACGGCCTGGTGGCTACACCTTC. Its protein product is CAISLGRPGGYTF. The V gene is TRBV10-3, the J gene TRBJ1-2; D is ambiguous. The germline V gene encodes CDR1 ENHRY and CDR2 SYGVKD. The ends were cut back, 5 bases at V and 7 bases at J, with 14 bases in the middle. The CDR3 contains 13 residues.

This chain connects TRBV7-9 to TRBJ1-4; D call uncertain. This CDR3 spans 12 amino acids. Between the trimmed V and J ends, which lost 4 bases and 4 bases, there was a span of 4 bases. In germline, CDR1 is SEHNR, CDR2 FQNEAQ (reference sequence). The CDR3, as DNA: TGTGCCAGCAGCTCAAGTAATGAAAAACTGTTTTTT. This codes for CASSSSNEKLFF.

As for this clone: The sample has other DNA sequences that encode this CDR3 too. The chain couples TRBV4-3 to TRBJ2-3, with D possibly being TRBD2 (5 bases). There are 15 residues in the CDR3. V dropped 1 base and J dropped 0 bases, with 8 bases sitting between them. Germline assignment: CDR1 LGHNA and CDR2 YSLEER. CDR3 DNA sequence: TGCGCCAGCAGCCAAGGGAGCGGTAGCACAGATACGCAGTATTTT. Its translation is CASSQGSGSTDTQYF.

This rearrangement joins TRBV18 to TRBJ2-5; D is possibly TRBD1 (6 bases). The length of the CDR3 is 15 residues. Per the germline V gene, CDR1 is KGHSH and CDR2 is LQKENI. V was cut by 3 bases and J by 1 base, with 12 bases left in between. CDR3 nucleotides: TGTGCCAGCTCACCGGAGGCAGGGGTCCAAGAGACCCAGTACTTC. Translated: CASSPEAGVQETQYF.

The chain combines TRBV28 with TRBJ2-7, with no clear D. The germline CDR1 and CDR2 sequences are MDHEN and SYDVKM. Trimming pared 7 bases from V and 1 base from J, leaving 14 bases between. CDR3 size: 14 residues. The CDR3 nucleotides read TGTGCCAGCACCCTATCCGGTGATTCCTACGAGCAGTACTTC. This encodes CASTLSGDSYEQYF.

This sequence joins TRBV4-3 and TRBJ2-2; D call uncertain. This CDR3 spans 14 amino acids. Germline-derived CDR1 and CDR2 are LGHNA and YSLEER. V dropped 4 bases and J dropped 7 bases, with 13 bases sitting between them. CDR3 residues: CASSRQPDIGELFF. The CDR3 DNA is TGCGCCAGCAGCCGCCAGCCGGATATCGGGGAGCTGTTTTTT.